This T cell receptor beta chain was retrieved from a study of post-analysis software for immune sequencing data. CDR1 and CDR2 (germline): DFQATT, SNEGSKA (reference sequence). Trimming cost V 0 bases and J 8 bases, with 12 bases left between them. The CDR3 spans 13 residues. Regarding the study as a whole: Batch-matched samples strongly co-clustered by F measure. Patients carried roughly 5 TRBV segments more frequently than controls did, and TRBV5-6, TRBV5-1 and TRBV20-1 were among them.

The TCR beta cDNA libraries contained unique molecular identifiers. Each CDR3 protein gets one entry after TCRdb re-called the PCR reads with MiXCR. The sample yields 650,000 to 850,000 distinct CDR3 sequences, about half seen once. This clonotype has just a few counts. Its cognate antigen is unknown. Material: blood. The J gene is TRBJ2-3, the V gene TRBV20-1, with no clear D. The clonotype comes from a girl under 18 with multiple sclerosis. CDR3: CSARERSSTTQYF. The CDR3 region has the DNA TGCAGTGCTAGAGAGCGTTCGTCAACTACGCAGTATTTT.